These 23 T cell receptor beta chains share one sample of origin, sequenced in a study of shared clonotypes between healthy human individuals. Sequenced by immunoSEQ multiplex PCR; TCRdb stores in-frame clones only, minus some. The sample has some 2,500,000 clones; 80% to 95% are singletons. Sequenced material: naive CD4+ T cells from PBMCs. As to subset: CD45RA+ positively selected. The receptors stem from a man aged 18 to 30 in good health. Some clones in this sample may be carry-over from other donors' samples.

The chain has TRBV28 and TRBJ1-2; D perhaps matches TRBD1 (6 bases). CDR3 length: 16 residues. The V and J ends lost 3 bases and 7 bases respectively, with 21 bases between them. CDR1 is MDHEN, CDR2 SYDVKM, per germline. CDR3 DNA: TGTGCCAGCAGTTTCCCGGTTCGTGGGGGCGAGGGTGGCTACACCTTC. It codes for CASSFPVRGGEGGYTF.

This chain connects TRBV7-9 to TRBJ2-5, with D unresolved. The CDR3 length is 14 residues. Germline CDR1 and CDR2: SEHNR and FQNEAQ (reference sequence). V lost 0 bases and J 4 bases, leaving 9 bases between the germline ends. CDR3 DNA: TGTGCCAGCAGCTTAGCCCAAGTTTTAGAGACCCAGTACTTC. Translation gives CASSLAQVLETQYF.

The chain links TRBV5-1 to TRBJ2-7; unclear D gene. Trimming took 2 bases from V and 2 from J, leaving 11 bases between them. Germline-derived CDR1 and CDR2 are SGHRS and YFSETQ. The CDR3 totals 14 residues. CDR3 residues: CASSFSPRTYEQYF. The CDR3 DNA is TGCGCCAGCAGCTTTTCACCGAGAACCTACGAGCAGTACTTC. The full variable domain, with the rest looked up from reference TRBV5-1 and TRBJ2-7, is KAGVTQTPRYLIKTRGQQVTLSCSPISGHRSVSWYQQTPGQGLQFLFEYFSETQRNKGNFPGRFSGRQFSNSRSEMNVSTLELGDSALYLCASSFSPRTYEQYFGPGTRLTVT.

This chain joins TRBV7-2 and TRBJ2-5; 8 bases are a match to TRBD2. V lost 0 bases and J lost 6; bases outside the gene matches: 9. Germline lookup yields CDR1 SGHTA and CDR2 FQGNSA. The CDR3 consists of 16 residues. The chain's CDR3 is CASSLAGGTSRQTQYF. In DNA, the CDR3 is TGTGCCAGCAGCTTAGCGGGGGGGACTAGTAGACAGACCCAGTACTTC.

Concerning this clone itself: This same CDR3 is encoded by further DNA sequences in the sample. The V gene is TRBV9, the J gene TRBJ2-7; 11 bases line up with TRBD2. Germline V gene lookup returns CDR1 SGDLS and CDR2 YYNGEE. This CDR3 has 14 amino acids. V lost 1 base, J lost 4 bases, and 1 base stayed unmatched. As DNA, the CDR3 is TGTGCCAGCAGCGTAACTAGCGGGAGATACGAGCAGTACTTC. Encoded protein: CASSVTSGRYEQYF.

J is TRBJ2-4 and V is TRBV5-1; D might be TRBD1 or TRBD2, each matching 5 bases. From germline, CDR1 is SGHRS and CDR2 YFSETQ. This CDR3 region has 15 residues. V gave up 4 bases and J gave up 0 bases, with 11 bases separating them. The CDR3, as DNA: TGCGCCAGCAGCCCCACCGGGACAGCCAAAAACATTCAGTACTTC. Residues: CASSPTGTAKNIQYF.

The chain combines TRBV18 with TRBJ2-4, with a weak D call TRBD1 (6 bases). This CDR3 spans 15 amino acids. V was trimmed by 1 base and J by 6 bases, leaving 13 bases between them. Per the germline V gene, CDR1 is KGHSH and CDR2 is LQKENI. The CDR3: CASSPQTGIGNIQYF. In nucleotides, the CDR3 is TGTGCCAGCTCACCACAAACAGGGATCGGAAACATTCAGTACTTC.

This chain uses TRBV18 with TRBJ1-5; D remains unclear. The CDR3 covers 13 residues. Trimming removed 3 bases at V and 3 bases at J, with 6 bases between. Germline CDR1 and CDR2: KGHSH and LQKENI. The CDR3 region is CASSPNNNQPQHF. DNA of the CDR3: TGTGCCAGCTCACCGAACAACAATCAGCCCCAGCATTTT.

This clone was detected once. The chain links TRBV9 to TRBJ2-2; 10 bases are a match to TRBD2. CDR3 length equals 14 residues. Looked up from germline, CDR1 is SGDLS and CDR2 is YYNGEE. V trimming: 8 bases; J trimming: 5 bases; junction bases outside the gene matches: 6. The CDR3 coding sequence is TGTGCCAGTGGAGCGGGAGGGTTAACCGGGGAGCTGTTTTTT. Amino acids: CASGAGGLTGELFF.

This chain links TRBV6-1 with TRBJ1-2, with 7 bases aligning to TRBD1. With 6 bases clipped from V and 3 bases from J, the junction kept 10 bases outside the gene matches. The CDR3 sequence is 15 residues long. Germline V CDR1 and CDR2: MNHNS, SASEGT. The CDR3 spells CASSLLTGMDYGYTF. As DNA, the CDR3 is TGTGCCAGCAGCCTCCTGACAGGGATGGACTATGGCTACACCTTC.

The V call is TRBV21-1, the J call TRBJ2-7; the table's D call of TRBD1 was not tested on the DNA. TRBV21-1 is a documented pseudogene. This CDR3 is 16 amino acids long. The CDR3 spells CASMKRETGVPHEQYF. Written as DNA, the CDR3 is TGTGCCAGCATGAAGAGGGAGACAGGGGTCCCCCACGAGCAGTACTTC.

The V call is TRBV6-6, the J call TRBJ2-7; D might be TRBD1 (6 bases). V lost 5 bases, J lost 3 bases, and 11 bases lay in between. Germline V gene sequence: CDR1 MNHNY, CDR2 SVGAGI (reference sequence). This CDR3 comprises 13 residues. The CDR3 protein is CASSTPGVYEQYF. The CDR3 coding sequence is TGTGCCAGCAGTACTCCAGGGGTCTACGAGCAGTACTTC.

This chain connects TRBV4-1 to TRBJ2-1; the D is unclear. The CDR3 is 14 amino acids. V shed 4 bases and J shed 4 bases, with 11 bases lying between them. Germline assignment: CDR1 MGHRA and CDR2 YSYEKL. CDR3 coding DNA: TGCGCCAGCAGCCCCCATGGTGAATACAATGAGCAGTTCTTC. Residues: CASSPHGEYNEQFF.

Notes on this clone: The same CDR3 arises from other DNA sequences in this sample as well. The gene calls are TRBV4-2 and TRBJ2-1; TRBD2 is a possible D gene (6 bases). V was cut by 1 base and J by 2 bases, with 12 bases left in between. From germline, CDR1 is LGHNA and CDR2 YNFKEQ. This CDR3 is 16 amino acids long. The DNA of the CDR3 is TGTGCCAGCAGCCAAGTCAGTTCGGGAGCCTACAATGAGCAGTTCTTC. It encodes CASSQVSSGAYNEQFF.

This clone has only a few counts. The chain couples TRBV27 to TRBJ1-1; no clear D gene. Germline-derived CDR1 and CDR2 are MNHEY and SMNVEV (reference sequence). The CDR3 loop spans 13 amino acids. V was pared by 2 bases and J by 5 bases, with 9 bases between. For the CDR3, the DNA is TGTGCCAGCAGTTTAACAGCGGGGACTGAAGCTTTCTTT. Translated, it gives CASSLTAGTEAFF.

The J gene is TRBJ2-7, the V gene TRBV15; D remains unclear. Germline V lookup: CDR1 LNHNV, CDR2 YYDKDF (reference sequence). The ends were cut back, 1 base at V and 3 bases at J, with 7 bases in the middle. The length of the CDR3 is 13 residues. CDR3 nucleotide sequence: TGTGCCACCAGCAGAGTTTACGGCTACGAGCAGTACTTC. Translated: CATSRVYGYEQYF.

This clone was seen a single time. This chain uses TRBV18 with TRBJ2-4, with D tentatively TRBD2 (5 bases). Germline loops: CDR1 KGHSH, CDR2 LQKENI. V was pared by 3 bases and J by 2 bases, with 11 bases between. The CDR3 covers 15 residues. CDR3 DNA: TGTGCCAGCTCACCTACCCGGGAACCCAAAAACATTCAGTACTTC. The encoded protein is CASSPTREPKNIQYF.

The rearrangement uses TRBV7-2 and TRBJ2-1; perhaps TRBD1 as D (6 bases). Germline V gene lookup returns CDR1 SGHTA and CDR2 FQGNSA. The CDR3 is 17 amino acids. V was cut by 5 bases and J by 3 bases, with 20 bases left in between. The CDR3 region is CASSPRDTSSYYNEQFF. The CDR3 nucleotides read TGTGCCAGCAGCCCCCGGGACACCTCTTCCTACTACAATGAGCAGTTCTTC.

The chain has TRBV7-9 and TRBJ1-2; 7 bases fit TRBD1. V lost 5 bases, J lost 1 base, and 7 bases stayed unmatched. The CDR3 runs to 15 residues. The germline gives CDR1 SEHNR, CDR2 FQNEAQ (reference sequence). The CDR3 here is CASSPRDRFNYGYTF. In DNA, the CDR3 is TGTGCCAGCAGCCCGAGGGACAGATTTAACTATGGCTACACCTTC.

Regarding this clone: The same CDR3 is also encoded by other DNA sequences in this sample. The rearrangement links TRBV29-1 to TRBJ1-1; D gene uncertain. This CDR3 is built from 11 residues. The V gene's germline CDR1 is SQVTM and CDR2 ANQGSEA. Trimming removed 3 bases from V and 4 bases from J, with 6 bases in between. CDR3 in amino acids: CSVEGSTEAFF. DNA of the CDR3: TGCAGCGTTGAGGGATCCACTGAAGCTTTCTTT.

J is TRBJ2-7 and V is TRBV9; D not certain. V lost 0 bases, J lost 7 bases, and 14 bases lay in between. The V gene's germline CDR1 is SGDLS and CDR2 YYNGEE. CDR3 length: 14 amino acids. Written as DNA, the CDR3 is TGTGCCAGCAGCGTAGTTCCTGCGGCTAGAGAGCAGTACTTC. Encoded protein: CASSVVPAAREQYF.

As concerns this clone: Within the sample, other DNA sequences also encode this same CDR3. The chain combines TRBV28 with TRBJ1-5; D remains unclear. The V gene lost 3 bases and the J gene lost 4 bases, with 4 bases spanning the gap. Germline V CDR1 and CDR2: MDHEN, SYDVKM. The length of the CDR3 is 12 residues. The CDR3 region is CASSFRNQPQHF. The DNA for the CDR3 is TGTGCCAGCAGTTTTAGGAATCAGCCCCAGCATTTT.

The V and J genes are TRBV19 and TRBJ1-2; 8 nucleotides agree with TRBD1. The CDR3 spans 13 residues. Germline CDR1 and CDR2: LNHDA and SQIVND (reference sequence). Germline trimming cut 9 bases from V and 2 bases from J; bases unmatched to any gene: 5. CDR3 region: CASGTGINYGYTF. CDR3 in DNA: TGTGCCAGCGGGACAGGAATCAACTATGGCTACACCTTC.